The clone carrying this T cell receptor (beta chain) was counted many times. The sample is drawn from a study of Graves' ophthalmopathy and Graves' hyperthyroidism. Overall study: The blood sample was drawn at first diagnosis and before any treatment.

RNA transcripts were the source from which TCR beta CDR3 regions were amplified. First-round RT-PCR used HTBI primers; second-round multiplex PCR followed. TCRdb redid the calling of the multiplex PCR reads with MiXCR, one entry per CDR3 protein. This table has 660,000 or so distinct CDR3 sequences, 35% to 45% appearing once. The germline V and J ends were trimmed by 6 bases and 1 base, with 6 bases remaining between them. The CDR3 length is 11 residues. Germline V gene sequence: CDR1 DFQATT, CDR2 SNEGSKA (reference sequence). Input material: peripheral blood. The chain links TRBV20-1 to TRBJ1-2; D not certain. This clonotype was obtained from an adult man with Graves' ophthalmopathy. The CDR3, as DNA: TGCAGTGCGGAGGGTAACTATGGCTACACCTTC. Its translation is CSAEGNYGYTF.